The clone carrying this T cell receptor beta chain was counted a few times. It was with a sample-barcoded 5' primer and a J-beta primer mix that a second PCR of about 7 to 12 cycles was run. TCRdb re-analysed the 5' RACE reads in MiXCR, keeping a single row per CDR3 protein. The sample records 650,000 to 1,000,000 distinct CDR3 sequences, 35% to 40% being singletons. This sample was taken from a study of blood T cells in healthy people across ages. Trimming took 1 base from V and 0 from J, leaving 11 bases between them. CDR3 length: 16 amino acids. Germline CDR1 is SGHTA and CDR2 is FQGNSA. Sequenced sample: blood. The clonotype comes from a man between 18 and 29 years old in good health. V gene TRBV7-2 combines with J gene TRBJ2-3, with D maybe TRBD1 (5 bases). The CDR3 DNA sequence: TGTGCCAGCAGCTTAGTAGGGGCGGAAAGCACAGATACGCAGTATTTT. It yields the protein CASSLVGAESTDTQYF.